These 24 T cell receptor beta chains were all obtained from the same sample, sequenced in a study of human T cells and chemical hapten exposure. Stated time point: patch test 2, 6 weeks after DPC sensitization. Regarding treatment: therapeutic diphenylcyclopropenone sensitization with weekly scalp DPC. MiXCR, run by TCRdb on the RACE reads, gives a single entry per CDR3 protein. The table has around 130,000 distinct CDR3 sequences, roughly 10% seen once; the top ten hold more than 1.1%. The sequencing used whole blood, collected in connection with sensitization to the hapten diphenylcyclopropenone (DPC). The receptors stem from a woman between 50 and 59 years old with alopecia areata. Some clones in this sample may be carry-over from other donors' samples.

This sequence joins TRBV27 and TRBJ1-1, with TRBD1 matching 7 bases. CDR1 is MNHEY and CDR2 is SMNVEV in the germline V gene (reference sequence). This CDR3 contains 15 residues. V was clipped by 5 bases and J by 1 base; unmatched bases: 7. CDR3 in amino acids: CASSPRTGRNTEAFF. The CDR3 DNA follows: TGTGCCAGCAGTCCCCGGACAGGTCGGAACACTGAAGCTTTCTTT.

In its sample, this clonotype was seen once. The chain couples TRBV7-2 to TRBJ2-1, with TRBD2 as a possible D gene (5 bases). The CDR3 extends over 15 amino acids. V lost 7 bases to trimming and J lost 7 bases, with 20 bases between them. Germline lookup yields CDR1 SGHTA and CDR2 FQGNSA. DNA for the CDR3: TGTGCCAGCATGTCCGACTATTCGCTCTATAATGAGCAGTTCTTC. Translated: CASMSDYSLYNEQFF. Drawing the rest from reference TRBV7-2 and TRBJ2-1, the complete variable domain is GAGVSQSPSNKVTEKGKDVELRCDPISGHTALYWYRQSLGQGLEFLIYFQGNSAPDKSGLPSDRFSAERTGGSVSTLTIQRTQQEDSAVYLCASMSDYSLYNEQFFGPGTRLTVL.

This clonotype was picked up a small number of times. The V and J genes are TRBV25-1 and TRBJ1-4; D may be TRBD1 (6 bases). The CDR3 totals 15 residues. Per germline, CDR1 MGHDK and CDR2 SYGVNS. V lost 6 bases, J lost 7 bases, and 18 bases lay in between. The CDR3 here is CASSYRAQQGEKLFF. CDR3 sequence (DNA): TGTGCCAGCAGCTACAGGGCCCAGCAGGGTGAAAAACTGTTTTTT.

Ten or more counts support this clonotype. The chain is built from TRBV7-9 and TRBJ1-1, with D perhaps matching TRBD1 (5 bases). Germline V gene lookup returns CDR1 SEHNR and CDR2 FQNEAQ (reference sequence). The V end lost 5 bases, the J end lost 11 bases, and 12 bases lay between the germline ends. The CDR3 runs to 11 residues. CDR3 DNA sequence: TGTGCCAGCAGCCGGCAGGGTGACGCTTTCTTT. Its translation: CASSRQGDAFF. Together with reference TRBV7-9 and TRBJ1-1, the CDR3 gives the full variable domain: DTGVSQNPRHKITKRGQNVTFRCDPISEHNRLYWYRQTLGQGPEFLTYFQNEAQLEKSRLLSDRFSAERPKGSFSTLEIQRTEQGDSAMYLCASSRQGDAFFGQGTRLTVV.

This clonotype was recorded a few times. J is TRBJ2-1 and V is TRBV7-9; the match to TRBD1 covers 8 bases. V shed 3 bases and J 9 bases; nucleotides not matched to a gene: 10. CDR3 length equals 15 residues. The V gene's germline CDR1 is SEHNR and CDR2 FQNEAQ (reference sequence). As DNA, the CDR3 is TGTGCCAGCAGCTTTAATACAGGGGGGATGAGTGAGCAGTTCTTC. Translated: CASSFNTGGMSEQFF.

Only a few counts were recorded for this clonotype. The V call is TRBV12-3 or TRBV12-4, the J call TRBJ2-2; 10 nucleotides line up with TRBD1. The junction had 5 bases not matched to a gene; V was cut back by 5 bases and J by 5 bases. The length of the CDR3 is 15 residues. The chain's CDR3 is CASSRQGAQTGELFF. The CDR3 region has the DNA TGTGCCAGCAGTCGACAGGGGGCCCAAACCGGGGAGCTGTTTTTT.

The table lists this clonotype with many counts. This chain connects TRBV12-3 or TRBV12-4 to TRBJ1-1; D is uncertain. This CDR3 is built from 14 residues. The germline V and J ends were trimmed by 1 base and 5 bases, with 11 bases remaining between them. The CDR3 bases are TGTGCCAGCAGTTTAGGAGGTGGAGGTACTGAAGCTTTCTTT. Amino acids: CASSLGGGGTEAFF.

The table lists this clonotype with many counts. The chain has TRBV11-2 and TRBJ2-7, with no clear D. This CDR3 region has 16 residues. Trimming cost V 5 bases and J 3 bases, with 20 bases left between them. Germline assignment: CDR1 SGHAT and CDR2 FQNNGV. CDR3 amino acids: CASSPRLERKGYEQYF. In nucleotides, the CDR3 is TGTGCCAGCAGCCCGCGTCTAGAAAGAAAGGGCTACGAGCAGTACTTC.

This clonotype was recorded a few times. V gene TRBV20-1 combines with J gene TRBJ2-7; 9 nucleotides align to TRBD2. Trimming removed 2 bases from V and 2 bases from J; junction bases left unmatched: 7. From germline, CDR1 is DFQATT and CDR2 SNEGSKA (reference sequence). This CDR3 is built from 15 residues. The CDR3 loop reads CSARPSGRSTYEQYF. The CDR3 DNA reads as TGCAGTGCTAGACCCAGCGGGAGGAGCACCTACGAGCAGTACTTC.

On this clonotype: The junction and the germline gene differ at one end; a read error may be behind it. The gene calls are TRBV6-2 or TRBV6-3 and TRBJ2-1, with 10 bases lining up with TRBD2. Germline loops: CDR1 MNHEY, CDR2 SVGEGT. The length of the CDR3 is 16 residues. The CDR3 region is CASSSQAGGAGNERFF. The CDR3 DNA reads as TGTGCCAGCAGCAGCCAAGCGGGGGGGGCAGGGAATGAGCGGTTCTTC.

This clonotype turned up a few times. The rearrangement joins TRBV7-9 to TRBJ2-2, with D perhaps being TRBD1 or TRBD2 (5 bases each). Trimming cost V 5 bases and J 9 bases, with 22 bases left between them. Germline values: CDR1 SEHNR, CDR2 FQNEAQ (reference sequence). CDR3 length equals 16 residues. In DNA form, the CDR3 reads TGTGCCAGCAGCCCCCAGCTTGGAATTGGGGACCGGGAGCTGTTTTTT. It encodes CASSPQLGIGDRELFF.

Only a few counts were recorded for this clonotype. The chain is built from TRBV5-4 and TRBJ2-4; no definite D call. CDR1 and CDR2 from the germline V gene are SGHNT and YYREEE (reference sequence). The CDR3 covers 14 residues. Trimming took off 2 bases at V and 6 bases at J, with 12 bases between the two ends. CDR3 amino acids: CASSLDGVGNIQYF. The CDR3 nucleotides are TGTGCCAGCAGCTTAGATGGTGTTGGAAACATTCAGTACTTC.

The DNA of the CDR3 is TGTGCCAGCAGCTCAAAGTGGACTAGTCGCGCAGATACGCAGTATTTT. It specifies CASSSKWTSRADTQYF. The rearrangement links TRBV28 to TRBJ2-3; 7 nucleotides agree with TRBD2. Germline-derived CDR1 and CDR2 are MDHEN and SYDVKM. The CDR3 loop spans 16 amino acids. The V gene end was trimmed by 6 bases and the J gene end by 4 bases; junction bases not matched to a gene: 13.

The chain joins TRBV28 to TRBJ2-7; 10 bases align to TRBD1. V shed 5 bases, J shed 4 bases, and the junction held 5 bases outside the gene matches. Germline CDR1 reads MDHEN; CDR2 reads SYDVKM. The CDR3 spans 14 residues. CDR3 in DNA: TGTGCCAGCAGTGGCGGGACAGGGGTTTACGAGCAGTACTTC. It translates to CASSGGTGVYEQYF.

This sequence joins TRBV28 and TRBJ1-4; TRBD1 matches 9 bases. The CDR3 contains 15 residues. Germline CDR1 MDHEN, CDR2 SYDVKM. V lost 4 bases and J lost 8; bases outside the gene matches: 8. This CDR3 reads CASSSSGTGREKLFF. The CDR3 DNA follows: TGTGCCAGCAGTTCCTCCGGGACAGGGCGGGAAAAACTGTTTTTT.

This clonotype occurred a few times. The chain couples TRBV3-1 to TRBJ2-2, with D tentatively TRBD2 (6 bases). Trimming stripped 4 bases from V and 4 bases from J, with 16 bases between. The length of the CDR3 is 16 residues. Germline values: CDR1 LGHDT, CDR2 YNNKEL (reference sequence). CDR3 residues: CASSRGAISRTGELFF. The CDR3 nucleotides are TGTGCCAGCAGCCGCGGGGCAATTAGCCGCACCGGGGAGCTGTTTTTT. The whole variable domain, remainder taken from reference TRBV3-1 and TRBJ2-2, is DTAVSQTPKYLVTQMGNDKSIKCEQNLGHDTMYWYKQDSKKFLKIMFSYNNKELIINETVPNRFSPKSPDKAHLNLHINSLELGDSAVYFCASSRGAISRTGELFFGEGSRLTVL.

This clonotype has more than one count but fewer than ten. This rearrangement joins TRBV25-1 to TRBJ1-2, with TRBD1 matching 7 bases. This CDR3 has 12 residues. After removal of 8 bases from V and 1 base from J, the junction contained 1 base not matched to a gene. Germline V CDR1 and CDR2: MGHDK, SYGVNS. CDR3 bases: TGTGCCAGCCGACAGGGTAACTATGGCTACACCTTC. Its translation is CASRQGNYGYTF.

The chain links TRBV12-3 or TRBV12-4 to TRBJ2-7; 9 bases are shared with TRBD1. V shed 5 bases and J 4 bases; nucleotides not matched to a gene: 6. The CDR3 spans 14 residues. CDR3 DNA sequence: TGTGCCAGCAGTAGGGGGACAGGGTGGTACGAGCAGTACTTC. Its translation: CASSRGTGWYEQYF.

This rearrangement joins TRBV9 to TRBJ2-3; D is unclear. The CDR3 is 12 amino acids. Germline CDR1 SGDLS, CDR2 YYNGEE. Trimming removed 0 bases from V and 5 bases from J, with 4 bases in between. This CDR3 is CASSVGGDTQYF. In DNA, the CDR3 is TGTGCCAGCAGCGTAGGAGGAGATACGCAGTATTTT.

This chain links TRBV20-1 with TRBJ2-5, with 7 positions matching TRBD2. There are 14 residues in the CDR3. Per germline, CDR1 DFQATT and CDR2 SNEGSKA (reference sequence). Trimming at V came to 3 bases and at J to 4 bases, leaving 8 bases not matched to a gene. In DNA, the CDR3 is TGCAGTGCTAGTGGGGGGGGAGTAGGAGAGACCCAGTACTTC. Its protein product is CSASGGGVGETQYF.

This clonotype was seen ten or more times. The V gene is TRBV5-1, the J gene TRBJ2-1; TRBD2 is a possible D gene (6 bases). The ends were cut back, 0 bases at V and 7 bases at J, with 11 bases in the middle. There are 14 residues in the CDR3. From germline, CDR1 is SGHRS and CDR2 YFSETQ. The CDR3 bases are TGCGCCAGCAGCTTGGCTAGCGTAACGAATGAGCAGTTCTTC. This translates into CASSLASVTNEQFF.

This clonotype was counted at least ten times. The rearrangement joins TRBV3-1 to TRBJ1-1; D is ambiguous. CDR3 size: 13 residues. The germline V gene encodes CDR1 LGHDT and CDR2 YNNKEL (reference sequence). V dropped 4 bases and J dropped 1 base, with 7 bases sitting between them. CDR3 sequence (DNA): TGTGCCAGCAGCCGCGACGGGAACACTGAAGCTTTCTTT. The encoded protein is CASSRDGNTEAFF.

The rearrangement joins TRBV7-6 to TRBJ2-2; 9 positions match TRBD2. Germline V CDR1 and CDR2: SGHVS, FNYEAQ. V was pared by 1 base and J by 4 bases, with 4 bases of the junction left unmatched. This CDR3 spans 16 amino acids. The CDR3 here is CASSLGAGGSTGELFF. The CDR3, as DNA: TGTGCCAGCAGCTTAGGAGCGGGAGGTAGCACCGGGGAGCTGTTTTTT.

This sequence joins TRBV9 and TRBJ2-7, with 10 positions matching TRBD1. The CDR3 extends over 15 amino acids. V lost 4 bases and J lost 5; bases outside the gene matches: 9. Germline values: CDR1 SGDLS, CDR2 YYNGEE. CDR3 bases: TGTGCCAGCAGCCCAAGACAGGGGGCGACCGACGAGCAGTACTTC. Translation gives CASSPRQGATDEQYF.